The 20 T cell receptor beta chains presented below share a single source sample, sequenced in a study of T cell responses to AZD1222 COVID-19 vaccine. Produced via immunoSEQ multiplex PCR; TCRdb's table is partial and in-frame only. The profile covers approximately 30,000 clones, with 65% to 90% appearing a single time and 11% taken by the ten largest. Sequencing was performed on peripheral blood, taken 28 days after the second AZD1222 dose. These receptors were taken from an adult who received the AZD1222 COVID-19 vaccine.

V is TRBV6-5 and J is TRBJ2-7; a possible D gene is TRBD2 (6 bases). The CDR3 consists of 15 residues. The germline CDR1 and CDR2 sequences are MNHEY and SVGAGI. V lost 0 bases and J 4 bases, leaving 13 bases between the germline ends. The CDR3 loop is CASSYSGRDVYEQYF. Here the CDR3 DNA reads TGTGCCAGCAGTTACTCGGGGCGGGACGTTTACGAGCAGTACTTC.

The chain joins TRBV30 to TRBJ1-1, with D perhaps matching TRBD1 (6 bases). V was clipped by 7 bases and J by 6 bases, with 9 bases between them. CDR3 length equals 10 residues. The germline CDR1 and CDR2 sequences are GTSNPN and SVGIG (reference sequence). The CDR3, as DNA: TGTGCCTACAGGGTTCCTGAAGCTTTCTTT. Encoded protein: CAYRVPEAFF.

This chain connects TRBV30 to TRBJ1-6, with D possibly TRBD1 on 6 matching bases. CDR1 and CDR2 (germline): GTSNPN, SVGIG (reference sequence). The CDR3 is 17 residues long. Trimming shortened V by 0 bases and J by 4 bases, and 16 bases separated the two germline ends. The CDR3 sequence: CAWSVPFRTEYNSPLHF. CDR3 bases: TGTGCCTGGAGTGTACCCTTTCGGACAGAGTATAATTCACCCCTCCACTTT.

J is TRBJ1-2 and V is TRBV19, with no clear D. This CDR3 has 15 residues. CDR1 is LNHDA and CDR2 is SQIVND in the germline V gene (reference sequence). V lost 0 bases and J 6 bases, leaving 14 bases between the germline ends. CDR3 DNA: TGTGCCAGTAGTATAGAGTTCCCAAAGATGGATGGCTACACCTTC. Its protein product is CASSIEFPKMDGYTF.

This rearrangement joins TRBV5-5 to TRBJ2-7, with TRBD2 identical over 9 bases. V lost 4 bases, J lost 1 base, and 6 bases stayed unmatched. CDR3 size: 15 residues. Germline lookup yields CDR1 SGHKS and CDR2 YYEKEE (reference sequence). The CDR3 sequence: CASSQGTSSSYEQYF. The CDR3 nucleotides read TGTGCCAGCAGCCAGGGGACTAGCAGTTCCTACGAGCAGTACTTC.

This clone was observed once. The CDR3 DNA reads TGTGCCAGCAGTGGACTAGCGGGACCCACTGACAATGAGCAGTTCTTC. This encodes CASSGLAGPTDNEQFF. The rearrangement links TRBV6-1 to TRBJ2-1; 11 positions agree with TRBD2. The CDR3 sequence is 16 residues long. With 4 bases clipped from V and 5 bases from J, the junction kept 7 bases outside the gene matches. CDR1 is MNHNS, CDR2 SASEGT, per germline.

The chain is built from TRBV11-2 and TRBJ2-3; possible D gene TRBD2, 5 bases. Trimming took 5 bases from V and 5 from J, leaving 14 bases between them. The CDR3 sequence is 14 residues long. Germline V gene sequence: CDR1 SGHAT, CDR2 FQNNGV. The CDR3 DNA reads TGTGCCAGCAGCACCTCTTTGGGAGTAGATACGCAGTATTTT. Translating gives CASSTSLGVDTQYF.

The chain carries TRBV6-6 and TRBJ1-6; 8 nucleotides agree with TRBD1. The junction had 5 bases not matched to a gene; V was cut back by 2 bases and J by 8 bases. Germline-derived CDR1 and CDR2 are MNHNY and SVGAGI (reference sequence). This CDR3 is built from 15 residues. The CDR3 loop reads CASSYRGQGDSPLHF. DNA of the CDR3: TGTGCCAGCAGTTACCGCGGACAGGGAGATTCACCCCTCCACTTT.

The CDR3 DNA reads as TGTGCCAGCTCGGCAATGGACGGGGGTCACACCGGGGAGCTGTTTTTT. It is translated as CASSAMDGGHTGELFF. V gene TRBV18 combines with J gene TRBJ2-2; D is possibly TRBD2 (6 bases). V was pared by 6 bases and J by 3 bases, with 17 bases between. CDR1 is KGHSH and CDR2 is LQKENI in the germline V gene. The CDR3 loop spans 16 amino acids.

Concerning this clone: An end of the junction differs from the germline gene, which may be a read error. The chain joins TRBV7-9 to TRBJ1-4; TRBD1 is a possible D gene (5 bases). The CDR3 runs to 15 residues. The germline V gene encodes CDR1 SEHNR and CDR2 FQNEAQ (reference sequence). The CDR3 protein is CASSLGGLPNEELFF. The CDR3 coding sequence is TGTGCCAGCAGCTTAGGGGGCCTCCCGAATGAAGAACTGTTTTTT.

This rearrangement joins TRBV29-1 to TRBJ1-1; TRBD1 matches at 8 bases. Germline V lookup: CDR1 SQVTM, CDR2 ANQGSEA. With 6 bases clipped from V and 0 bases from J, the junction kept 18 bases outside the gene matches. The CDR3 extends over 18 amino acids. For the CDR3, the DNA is TGCAGCGTCCAGGGGGCAGATCTCCTAACTGGGATGAACACTGAAGCTTTCTTT. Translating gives CSVQGADLLTGMNTEAFF.

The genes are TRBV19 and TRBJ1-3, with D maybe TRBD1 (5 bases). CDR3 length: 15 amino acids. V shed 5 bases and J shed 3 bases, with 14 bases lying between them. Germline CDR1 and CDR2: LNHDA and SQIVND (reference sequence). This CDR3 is CASSPSGQFGNTIYF. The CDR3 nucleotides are TGTGCCAGTAGTCCCTCCGGACAATTTGGAAACACCATATATTTT.

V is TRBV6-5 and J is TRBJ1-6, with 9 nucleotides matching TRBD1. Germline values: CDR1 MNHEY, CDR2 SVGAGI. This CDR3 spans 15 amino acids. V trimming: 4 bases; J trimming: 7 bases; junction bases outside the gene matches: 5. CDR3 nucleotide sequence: TGTGCCAGCAGTTTAACACAGGGGGCGAATTCACCCCTCCACTTT. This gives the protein CASSLTQGANSPLHF.

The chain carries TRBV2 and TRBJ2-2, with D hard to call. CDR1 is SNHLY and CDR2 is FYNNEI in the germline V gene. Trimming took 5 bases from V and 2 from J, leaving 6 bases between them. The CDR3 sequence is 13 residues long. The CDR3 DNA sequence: TGTGCCAGCAGTTCAGAAAACACCGGGGAGCTGTTTTTT. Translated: CASSSENTGELFF.

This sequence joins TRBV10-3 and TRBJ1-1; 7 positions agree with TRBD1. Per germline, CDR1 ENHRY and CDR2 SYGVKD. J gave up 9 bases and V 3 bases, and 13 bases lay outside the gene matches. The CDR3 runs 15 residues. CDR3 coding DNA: TGTGCCATCAGTGATACAGGGGAGGAATCGCTTAAAGCTTTCTTT. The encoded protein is CAISDTGEESLKAFF.

This CDR3 reads CATSQEGLVSTDTQYF. CDR3 bases: TGTGCCACCAGCCAAGAGGGACTAGTGAGCACAGATACGCAGTATTTT. V and J are TRBV15 and TRBJ2-3; 8 bases agree with TRBD2. The germline gives CDR1 LNHNV, CDR2 YYDKDF (reference sequence). J gave up 0 bases and V 5 bases, and 7 bases lay outside the gene matches. CDR3 length: 16 amino acids.

As DNA, the CDR3 is TGTGCCAGCAGTTCTCAGGGACAGGGCGATAGCAATCAGCCCCAGCATTTT. This sequence encodes CASSSQGQGDSNQPQHF. The gene calls are TRBV28 and TRBJ1-5; 9 bases line up with TRBD1. Germline lookup yields CDR1 MDHEN and CDR2 SYDVKM. This CDR3 has 17 amino acids. V gave up 4 bases and J gave up 0 bases; unmatched junction bases: 7.

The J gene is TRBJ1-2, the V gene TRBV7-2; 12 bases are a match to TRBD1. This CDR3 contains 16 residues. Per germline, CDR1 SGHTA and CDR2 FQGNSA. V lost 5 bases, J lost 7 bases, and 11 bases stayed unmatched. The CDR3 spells CASSQRGGQGALGYTF. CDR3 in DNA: TGTGCCAGCAGCCAACGGGGGGGACAGGGGGCGCTTGGCTACACCTTC.

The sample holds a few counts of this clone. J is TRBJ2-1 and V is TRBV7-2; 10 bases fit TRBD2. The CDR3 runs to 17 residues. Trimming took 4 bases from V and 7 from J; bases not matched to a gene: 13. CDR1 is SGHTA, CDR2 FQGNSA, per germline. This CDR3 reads CASSSPDLAGAGNEQFF. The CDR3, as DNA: TGTGCCAGCAGCTCGCCAGACCTAGCGGGAGCTGGTAATGAGCAGTTCTTC.

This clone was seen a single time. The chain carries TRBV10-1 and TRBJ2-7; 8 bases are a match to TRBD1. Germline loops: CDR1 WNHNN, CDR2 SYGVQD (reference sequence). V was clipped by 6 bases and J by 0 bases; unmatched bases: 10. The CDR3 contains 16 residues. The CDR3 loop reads CASSDPGTGDSYEQYF. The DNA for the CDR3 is TGCGCCAGCAGCGACCCCGGGACAGGAGACTCCTACGAGCAGTACTTC.